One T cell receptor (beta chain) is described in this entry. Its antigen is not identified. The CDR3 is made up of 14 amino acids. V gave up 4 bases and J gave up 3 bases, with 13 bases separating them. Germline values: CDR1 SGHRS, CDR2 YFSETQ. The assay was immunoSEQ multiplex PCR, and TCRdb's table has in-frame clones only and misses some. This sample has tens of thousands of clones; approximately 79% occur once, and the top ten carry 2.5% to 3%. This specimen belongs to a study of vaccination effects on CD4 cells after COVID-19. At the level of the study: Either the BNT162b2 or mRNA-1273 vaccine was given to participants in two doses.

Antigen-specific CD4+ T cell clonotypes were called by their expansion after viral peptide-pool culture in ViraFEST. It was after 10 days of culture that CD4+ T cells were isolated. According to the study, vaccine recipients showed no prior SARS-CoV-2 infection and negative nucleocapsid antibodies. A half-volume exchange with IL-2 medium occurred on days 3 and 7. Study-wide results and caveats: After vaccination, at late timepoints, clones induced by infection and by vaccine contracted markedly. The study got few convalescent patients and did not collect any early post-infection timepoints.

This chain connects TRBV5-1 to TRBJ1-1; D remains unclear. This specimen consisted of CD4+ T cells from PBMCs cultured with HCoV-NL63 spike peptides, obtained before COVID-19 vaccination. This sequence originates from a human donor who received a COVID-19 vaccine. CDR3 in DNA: TGCGCCAGCAGCCCCTCAGGAACTTACACTGAAGCTTTCTTT. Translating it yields CASSPSGTYTEAFF.